Shown below are 25 T cell receptor beta chains from a single sample sequenced in a study of cytomegalovirus exposure and HLA in healthy donors. Primers included in the PCR were 60 Vbeta and 13 Jbeta primers. The repertoire was sequenced with immunoSEQ multiplex PCR; TCRdb's copy has only in-frame clones and lacks some. The sample lists fewer than 200,000 clones; roughly 80% were seen once. Sequencing was done on a sample of PBMCs. All receptors come from a female donor in good health and CMV-seronegative.

The chain has TRBV29-1 and TRBJ1-1; no clear D. Deletions cut 7 bases from V and 3 bases from J, with 6 bases between. The CDR3 contains 10 residues. The germline CDR1 and CDR2 sequences are SQVTM and ANQGSEA. In DNA, the CDR3 is TGCAGCGCCGGGGACACTGAAGCTTTCTTT. Encoded protein: CSAGDTEAFF.

J is TRBJ2-7 and V is TRBV13; TRBD2 agrees at 12 bases. Germline V gene data show CDR1 as PRHDT and CDR2 as FYEKMQ (reference sequence). The CDR3 has 16 amino acids. J was trimmed by 0 bases and V by 5 bases; bases with no gene match: 5. This chain's CDR3 is CASSQRTSGTSYEQYF. The DNA for the CDR3 is TGTGCCAGCAGCCAACGGACTAGCGGGACCTCCTACGAGCAGTACTTC.

V is TRBV27 and J is TRBJ2-3; 11 bases agree with TRBD1. The CDR3 loop spans 15 amino acids. The germline gives CDR1 MNHEY, CDR2 SMNVEV (reference sequence). The junction had 2 bases not matched to a gene; V was cut back by 4 bases and J by 2 bases. CDR3 sequence reads: CASSWTGGDTDTQYF. CDR3 in DNA: TGTGCCAGCAGTTGGACAGGGGGCGACACAGATACGCAGTATTTT.

The rearrangement links TRBV11-2 to TRBJ1-1; D is possibly TRBD1 (5 bases). The CDR3 contains 12 residues. The germline V gene encodes CDR1 SGHAT and CDR2 FQNNGV. The V and J ends lost 5 bases and 8 bases respectively, with 12 bases between them. CDR3 loop: CASSRGRGEAFF. CDR3 bases: TGTGCCAGCAGCCGAGGGAGGGGAGAAGCTTTCTTT.

The chain carries TRBV7-8 and TRBJ2-7; maybe TRBD1 (6 bases). CDR3 length equals 13 residues. CDR1 is SGHVS and CDR2 is FQNEAQ in the germline V gene. Trimming took 3 bases from V and 1 from J, leaving 7 bases between them. The CDR3 here is CASSFGQSYEQYF. The CDR3 nucleotides are TGTGCCAGCAGCTTCGGACAGTCCTACGAGCAGTACTTC.

The chain couples TRBV9 to TRBJ2-6; possibly TRBD1 for D (6 bases). CDR1 SGDLS and CDR2 YYNGEE come from the germline V gene. Trimming shortened V by 4 bases and J by 1 base, and 12 bases separated the two germline ends. The CDR3 is made up of 16 amino acids. CDR3 DNA sequence: TGTGCCAGCAGCTCGGGACATCCTTCTGGGGCCAACGTCCTGACTTTC. This translates into CASSSGHPSGANVLTF.

The chain carries TRBV30 and TRBJ1-2; 8 bases are shared with TRBD1. The CDR3 sequence is 16 residues long. Looked up from germline, CDR1 is GTSNPN and CDR2 is SVGIG (reference sequence). The J segment lost 6 bases and the V segment lost 0 bases, leaving 12 bases of the junction unmatched. The CDR3 protein is CAWSVKTAGGAHGYTF. The CDR3, as DNA: TGTGCCTGGAGTGTAAAAACGGCAGGGGGCGCGCATGGCTACACCTTC.

V is TRBV6-1 and J is TRBJ1-5, with D possibly matching TRBD1 (5 bases). V lost 5 bases to trimming and J lost 4 bases, with 15 bases between them. Germline CDR1 reads MNHNS; CDR2 reads SASEGT. The CDR3 is 15 residues long. The CDR3 DNA is TGTGCCAGCAGTCCTAGGACAAGGGGAAATCAGCCCCAGCATTTT. Translated: CASSPRTRGNQPQHF.

Details on this clone: The junction departs from the called germline gene at one end, perhaps through a read error. This chain links TRBV10-3 with TRBJ2-7; TRBD1 matches 7 bases. Germline CDR1 and CDR2: ENHRY and SYGVKD. This CDR3 has 15 amino acids. DNA for the CDR3: TGTGCCACCAGTGCACTGGGACAGCTATCCTACGAGCAGTACTTC. Its translation is CATSALGQLSYEQYF.

The chain is built from TRBV12-5 and TRBJ2-5; 11 nucleotides match TRBD2. The CDR3 totals 20 residues. Germline V gene sequence: CDR1 LGHNT, CDR2 FRNRAP. The ends lost 0 bases at V and 2 bases at J; junction bases unmatched: 14. Written as DNA, the CDR3 is TGTGCTAGTGGTTTGGTACGGGCTAGCGGGGGGCGGCGACTTCAAGAGACCCAGTACTTC. It codes for CASGLVRASGGRRLQETQYF.

The chain uses TRBV9 and TRBJ1-2, with TRBD1 matching 7 bases. The CDR3 contains 15 residues. Germline CDR1 and CDR2: SGDLS and YYNGEE. The ends lost 2 bases at V and 5 bases at J; junction bases unmatched: 9. The DNA of the CDR3 is TGTGCCAGCAGCGTTTTGACAGGGATGGAGTATGGCTACACCTTC. It specifies CASSVLTGMEYGYTF.

The chain has TRBV27 and TRBJ2-7; 7 positions agree with TRBD1. V lost 5 bases and J lost 4; bases outside the gene matches: 11. CDR1 is MNHEY, CDR2 SMNVEV, per germline (reference sequence). The CDR3 is made up of 15 amino acids. This chain's CDR3 is CASSPSTGTRYEQYF. The CDR3, as DNA: TGTGCCAGCAGTCCGTCGACAGGGACAAGATACGAGCAGTACTTC.

This clone occurred a few times. The chain couples TRBV7-6 to TRBJ1-3; D ambiguous. V was clipped by 4 bases and J by 2 bases, with 9 bases between them. Per germline, CDR1 SGHVS and CDR2 FNYEAQ. This CDR3 has 14 amino acids. The CDR3 here is CASSSAGTGNTIYF. Written as DNA, the CDR3 is TGTGCCAGCAGCTCCGCGGGGACTGGAAACACCATATATTTT.

The genes are TRBV7-9 and TRBJ2-1; a weak D match, TRBD2 (5 bases). The CDR3 spans 11 residues. The germline V gene has CDR1 SEHNR and CDR2 FQNEAQ (reference sequence). V dropped 8 bases and J dropped 10 bases, with 12 bases sitting between them. The CDR3 DNA reads as TGTGCCAGCCGTAGCGAGGCAGAGCAGTTCTTC. It translates to CASRSEAEQFF.

There are a few counts of this clone. The rearrangement uses TRBV10-3 and TRBJ2-7; TRBD1 aligns across 7 bases. Germline assignment: CDR1 ENHRY and CDR2 SYGVKD. This CDR3 is 13 amino acids long. The J segment lost 1 base and the V segment lost 4 bases, leaving 1 base of the junction unmatched. The CDR3 DNA is TGTGCCATCAGTGGGACAGGTTCCTACGAGCAGTACTTC. It encodes CAISGTGSYEQYF.

This clone was observed a few times. The chain employs TRBV5-1 and TRBJ2-7; no clear D gene. The length of the CDR3 is 14 residues. The V gene lost 4 bases and the J gene lost 0 bases, with 11 bases spanning the gap. Germline values: CDR1 SGHRS, CDR2 YFSETQ. The CDR3 sequence is CASSADIASYEQYF. The CDR3 DNA sequence: TGCGCCAGCAGCGCTGACATCGCCTCCTACGAGCAGTACTTC.

This clone was detected only once. This sequence joins TRBV9 and TRBJ1-2, with a weak D call TRBD1 (6 bases). CDR1 and CDR2 from the germline V gene are SGDLS and YYNGEE. Trimming shortened V by 4 bases and J by 4 bases, and 14 bases separated the two germline ends. This CDR3 comprises 14 residues. CDR3 in amino acids: CASSPRGTSYGYTF. DNA for the CDR3: TGTGCCAGCAGCCCTAGGGGGACCTCCTATGGCTACACCTTC.

The rearrangement links TRBV7-9 to TRBJ1-4, with 7 bases lining up with TRBD1. This CDR3 comprises 15 residues. J was trimmed by 4 bases and V by 5 bases; bases with no gene match: 7. Germline V gene lookup returns CDR1 SEHNR and CDR2 FQNEAQ (reference sequence). CDR3 DNA: TGTGCCAGCAGCGCCGGACAGGCGATTAATGAAAAACTGTTTTTT. Protein product: CASSAGQAINEKLFF.

The chain employs TRBV27 and TRBJ2-1, with a tentative D call TRBD1 (6 bases). Germline CDR1 reads MNHEY; CDR2 reads SMNVEV (reference sequence). The V gene lost 0 bases and the J gene lost 10 bases, with 13 bases spanning the gap. The CDR3 has 14 amino acids. This CDR3 reads CASSLSIGDIEQFF. The CDR3 region has the DNA TGTGCCAGCAGTTTATCGATCGGGGACATCGAGCAGTTCTTC.

This chain connects TRBV10-1 to TRBJ2-7, with 9 bases fitting TRBD1. V was clipped by 3 bases and J by 7 bases; unmatched bases: 10. CDR3 length: 15 residues. Germline values: CDR1 WNHNN, CDR2 SYGVQD (reference sequence). CDR3 bases: TGCGCCAGCAGTGACAGCGGGACAGGGTTTGAAGAGCAGTACTTC. Translated, it gives CASSDSGTGFEEQYF.

This clone was observed a few times. Other DNA variants within this sample encode the same CDR3. The V and J genes are TRBV2 and TRBJ1-1, with a tentative D call TRBD1 (6 bases). The CDR3 runs to 13 residues. The germline V gene encodes CDR1 SNHLY and CDR2 FYNNEI. V was shortened by 6 bases and J by 1 base, with 9 bases between the two germline ends. CDR3: CASRVGQNTEAFF. CDR3 coding DNA: TGTGCCAGCAGGGTGGGACAGAACACTGAAGCTTTCTTT.

V and J are TRBV18 and TRBJ1-2; tentative D call: TRBD1 (5 bases). In germline, CDR1 is KGHSH, CDR2 LQKENI. Trimming pared 3 bases from V and 7 bases from J, leaving 15 bases between. CDR3 length equals 14 residues. DNA of the CDR3: TGTGCCAGCTCACCCGATCAGGGATTTTCTGGCTACACCTTC. It specifies CASSPDQGFSGYTF. Combining the CDR3 with reference TRBV18 and TRBJ1-2 gives the whole variable domain NAGVMQNPRHLVRRRGQEARLRCSPMKGHSHVYWYRQLPEEGLKFMVYLQKENIIDESGMPKERFSAEFPKEGPSILRIQQVVRGDSAAYFCASSPDQGFSGYTFGSGTRLTVV.

This clone has only one observation. The chain combines TRBV19 with TRBJ1-1, with a tentative D call TRBD1 (6 bases). The ends were cut back, 3 bases at V and 2 bases at J, with 10 bases in the middle. The CDR3 totals 14 residues. The germline V gene encodes CDR1 LNHDA and CDR2 SQIVND (reference sequence). CDR3 protein: CASSISGVNTEAFF. Here the CDR3 DNA reads TGTGCCAGTAGTATCTCAGGGGTTAACACTGAAGCTTTCTTT. Full variable domain (rest looked up from reference TRBV19 and TRBJ1-1): DGGITQSPKYLFRKEGQNVTLSCEQNLNHDAMYWYRQDPGQGLRLIYYSQIVNDFQKGDIAEGYSVSREKKESFPLTVTSAQKNPTAFYLCASSISGVNTEAFFGQGTRLTVV.

V gene TRBV7-9 combines with J gene TRBJ1-2; TRBD1 matches at 8 bases. Germline assignment: CDR1 SEHNR and CDR2 FQNEAQ (reference sequence). CDR3 length equals 14 residues. J was trimmed by 4 bases and V by 5 bases; bases with no gene match: 6. The CDR3 DNA reads TGTGCCAGCAGCCCCGGACAGGGAATCTATGGCTACACCTTC. It specifies CASSPGQGIYGYTF. Full variable domain (outside the CDR3, taken from reference TRBV7-9 and TRBJ1-2): DTGVSQNPRHKITKRGQNVTFRCDPISEHNRLYWYRQTLGQGPEFLTYFQNEAQLEKSRLLSDRFSAERPKGSFSTLEIQRTEQGDSAMYLCASSPGQGIYGYTFGSGTRLTVV.

The genes are TRBV25-1 and TRBJ1-6; D remains ambiguous. This CDR3 contains 14 residues. Germline lookup yields CDR1 MGHDK and CDR2 SYGVNS. Trimming took 1 base from V and 6 from J, leaving 7 bases between them. CDR3 coding DNA: TGTGCCAGCAGTGAATTGGGCATTAATTCACCCCTCCACTTT. Its protein product is CASSELGINSPLHF.